A few counts support the clone carrying this T cell receptor (beta chain). Its antigen is unknown. This record belongs to a study of blood T cells in healthy people across ages. Overall study context: Capturing about one barcoded beta molecule per two T cells was achieved by template switching. Findings of the study overall: No one knew whether donors had CMV, which possibly confounded expanded clonotype changes.

The germline V gene encodes CDR1 MGHRA and CDR2 YSYEKL. This CDR3 is built from 14 residues. V was cut by 1 base and J by 4 bases, with 11 bases left in between. The second PCR ran roughly 6 to 11 cycles with a sample-barcoded 5' primer and J-beta primers. Each CDR3 protein is one row after TCRdb ran MiXCR on the 5' RACE reads. In the table there are 700,000 to 1,000,000 distinct CDR3 sequences, roughly 44% of which are singletons. Specimen: blood. V usage is TRBV4-1 and J usage is TRBJ2-7, with D uncertain. This receptor was identified in a man aged 55 to 70 in good health. In nucleotides, the CDR3 is TGCGCCAGCAGCCAAGGAAATATCGGGTACGAGCAGTACTTC. It is translated as CASSQGNIGYEQYF.